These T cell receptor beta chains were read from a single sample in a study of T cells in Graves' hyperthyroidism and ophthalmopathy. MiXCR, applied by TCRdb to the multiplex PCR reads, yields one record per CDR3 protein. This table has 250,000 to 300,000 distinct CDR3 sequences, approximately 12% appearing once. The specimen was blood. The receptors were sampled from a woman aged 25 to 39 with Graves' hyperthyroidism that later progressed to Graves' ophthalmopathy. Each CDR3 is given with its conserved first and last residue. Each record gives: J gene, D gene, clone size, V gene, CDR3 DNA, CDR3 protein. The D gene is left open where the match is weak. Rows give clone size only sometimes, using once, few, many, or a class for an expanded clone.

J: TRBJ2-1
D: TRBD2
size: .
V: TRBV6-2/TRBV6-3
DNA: TGTGCCAGCAGTTACTCCAACCCGACTAGCATAAAGTTCTTC
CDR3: CASSYSNPTSIKFF

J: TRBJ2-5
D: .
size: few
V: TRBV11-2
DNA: TGTGCCAGCAGCTCCATATATGGGAGCCGAGAGACCCAGTACTTC
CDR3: CASSSIYGSRETQYF

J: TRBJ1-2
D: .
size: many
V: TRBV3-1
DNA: TGTGCCAGCAGCCAAGACATAGGGCAGGGAGATGGCTACACCTTC
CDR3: CASSQDIGQGDGYTF

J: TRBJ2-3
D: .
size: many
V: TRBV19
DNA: TGTGCCAGTAGAGGACGGACTCTGGGCGGAGATACGCAGTATTTT
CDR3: CASRGRTLGGDTQYF

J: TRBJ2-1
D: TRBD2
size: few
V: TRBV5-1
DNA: TGCGCCAGCAGCTTGGAAACTAGCGGGGCTGCTGAGCAGTTCTTC
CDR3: CASSLETSGAAEQFF

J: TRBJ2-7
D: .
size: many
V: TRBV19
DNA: TGTGCCAGTAGTATCCCATCTCGGAAGGGGGAGTTCTACGAGCAGTACTTC
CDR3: CASSIPSRKGEFYEQYF

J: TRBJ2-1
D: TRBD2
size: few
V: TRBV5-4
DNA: TGTGCCAGCAGCTTGGCACAGACTAGCGGGAGGGCCTGGAATGAGCAGTTCTTC
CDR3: CASSLAQTSGRAWNEQFF

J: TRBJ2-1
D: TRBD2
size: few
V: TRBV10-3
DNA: TGTGCCACCAGTGAGTTCCTAGCGGGAGGTGGCAATGAGCAGTTCTTC
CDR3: CATSEFLAGGGNEQFF

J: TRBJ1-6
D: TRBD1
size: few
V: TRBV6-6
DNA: TGTGCCAGCAGTTACTCCCTGGACAGGGGGCGTTCACCCCTCCACTTT
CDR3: CASSYSLDRGRSPLHF

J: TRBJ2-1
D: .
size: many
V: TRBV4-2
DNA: TGTGCCAGCAGCCAACAGGAGTACAATGAGCAGTTCTTC
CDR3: CASSQQEYNEQFF

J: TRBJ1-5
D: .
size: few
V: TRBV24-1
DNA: TGTGCCACCAGTGATTCCGCGTACAATCAGCCCCAGCATTTT
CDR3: CATSDSAYNQPQHF

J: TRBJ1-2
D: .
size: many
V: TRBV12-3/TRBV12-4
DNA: TGTGCCAGCAGAGAAGGGGGGGGAAACTATGGCTACACCTTC
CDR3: CASREGGGNYGYTF

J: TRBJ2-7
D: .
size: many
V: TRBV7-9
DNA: TGTGCCAGCAGCGCCGAGGGTGAGCAGTACTTC
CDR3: CASSAEGEQYF

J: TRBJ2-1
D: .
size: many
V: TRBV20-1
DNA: TGCAGTGCTAGAAGCGGCGATGAGCAGTTCTTC
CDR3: CSARSGDEQFF

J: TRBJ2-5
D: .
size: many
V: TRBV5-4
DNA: TGTGCCAGCAGTTTGGAGGAGACCCAGTACTTC
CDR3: CASSLEETQYF

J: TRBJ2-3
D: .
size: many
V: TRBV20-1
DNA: TGCAGTGCTAGAGATATCTACGGCGACGATACGCAGTATTTT
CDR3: CSARDIYGDDTQYF

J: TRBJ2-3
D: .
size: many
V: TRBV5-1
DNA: TGCGCCAGCAGCTTGGGGGCCGGTGCAGATACGCAGTATTTT
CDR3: CASSLGAGADTQYF

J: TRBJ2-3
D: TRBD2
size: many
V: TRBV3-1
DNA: TGTGCCAGCAGTTTATGGATAGCGGGGGGCACAGATACGCAGTATTTT
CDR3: CASSLWIAGGTDTQYF

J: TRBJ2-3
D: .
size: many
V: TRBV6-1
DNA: TGTGCCAGCAGTTCGCGGAACCACGGAGATACGCAGTATTTT
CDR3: CASSSRNHGDTQYF

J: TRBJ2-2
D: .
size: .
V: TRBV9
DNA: TGTGCCAGCAGCCCCTACGGGGGTTCTGTAACCGGGGAGCTGTTTTTT
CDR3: CASSPYGGSVTGELFF